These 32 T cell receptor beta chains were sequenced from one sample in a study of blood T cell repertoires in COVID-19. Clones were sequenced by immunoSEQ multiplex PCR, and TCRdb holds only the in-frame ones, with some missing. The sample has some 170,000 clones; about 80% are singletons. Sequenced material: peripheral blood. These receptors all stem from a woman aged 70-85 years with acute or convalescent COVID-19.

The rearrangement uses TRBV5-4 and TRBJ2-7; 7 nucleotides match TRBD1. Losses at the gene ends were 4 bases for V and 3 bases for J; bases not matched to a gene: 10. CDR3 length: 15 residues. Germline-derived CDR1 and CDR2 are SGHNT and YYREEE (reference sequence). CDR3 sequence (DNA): TGTGCCAGCAGCCAACTATCGACAGGGAGCTACGAGCAGTACTTC. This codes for CASSQLSTGSYEQYF.

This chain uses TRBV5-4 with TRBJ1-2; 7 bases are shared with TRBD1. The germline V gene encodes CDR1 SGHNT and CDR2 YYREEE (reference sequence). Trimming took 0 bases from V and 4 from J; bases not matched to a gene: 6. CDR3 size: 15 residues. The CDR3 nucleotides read TGTGCCAGCAGCTTGGAGTCAGGGGGATTCTATGGCTACACCTTC. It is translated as CASSLESGGFYGYTF. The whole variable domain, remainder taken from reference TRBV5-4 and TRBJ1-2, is ETGVTQSPTHLIKTRGQQVTLRCSSQSGHNTVSWYQQALGQGPQFIFQYYREEENGRGNFPPRFSGLQFPNYSSELNVNALELDDSALYLCASSLESGGFYGYTFGSGTRLTVV.

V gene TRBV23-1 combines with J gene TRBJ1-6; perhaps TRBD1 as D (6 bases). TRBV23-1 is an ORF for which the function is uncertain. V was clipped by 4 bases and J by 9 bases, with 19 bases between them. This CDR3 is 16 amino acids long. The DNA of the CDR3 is TGCGCCAGCAGTCTACAGGGAGTGTCGGCAGGTTCACCCCTCCACTTT. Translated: CASSLQGVSAGSPLHF.

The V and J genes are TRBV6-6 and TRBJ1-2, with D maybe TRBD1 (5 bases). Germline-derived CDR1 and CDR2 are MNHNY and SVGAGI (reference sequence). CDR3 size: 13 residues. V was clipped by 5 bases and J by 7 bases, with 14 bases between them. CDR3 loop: CASSPTELGGYTF. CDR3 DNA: TGTGCCAGCAGTCCGACAGAACTTGGTGGCTACACCTTC.

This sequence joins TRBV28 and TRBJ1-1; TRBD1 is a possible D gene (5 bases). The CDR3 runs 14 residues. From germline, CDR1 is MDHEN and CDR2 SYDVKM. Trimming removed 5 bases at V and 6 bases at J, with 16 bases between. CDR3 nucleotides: TGTGCCAGCAGTCAAGTGGGGCACGGAGCTGAAGCTTTCTTT. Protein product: CASSQVGHGAEAFF.

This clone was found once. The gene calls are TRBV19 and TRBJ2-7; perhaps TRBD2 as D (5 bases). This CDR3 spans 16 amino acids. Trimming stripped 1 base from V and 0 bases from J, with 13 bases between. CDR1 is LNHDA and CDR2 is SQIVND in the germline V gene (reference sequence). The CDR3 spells CASSIATRAHSYEQYF. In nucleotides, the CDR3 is TGTGCCAGTAGTATAGCTACGCGGGCCCACTCCTACGAGCAGTACTTC.

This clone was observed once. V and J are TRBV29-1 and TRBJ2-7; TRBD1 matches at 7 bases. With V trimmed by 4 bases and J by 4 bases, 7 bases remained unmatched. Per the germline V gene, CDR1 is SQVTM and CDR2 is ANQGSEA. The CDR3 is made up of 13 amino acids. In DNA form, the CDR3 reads TGCAGCGTTGCACAGGGGCACGAGTACGAGCAGTACTTC. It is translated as CSVAQGHEYEQYF.

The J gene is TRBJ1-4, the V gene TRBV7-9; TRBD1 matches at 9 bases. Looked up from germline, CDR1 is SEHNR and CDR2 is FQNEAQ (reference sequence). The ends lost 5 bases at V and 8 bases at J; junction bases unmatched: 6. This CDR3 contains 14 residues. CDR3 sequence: CASSPTGGREKLFF. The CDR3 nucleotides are TGTGCCAGCAGCCCGACAGGGGGGCGAGAAAAACTGTTTTTT.

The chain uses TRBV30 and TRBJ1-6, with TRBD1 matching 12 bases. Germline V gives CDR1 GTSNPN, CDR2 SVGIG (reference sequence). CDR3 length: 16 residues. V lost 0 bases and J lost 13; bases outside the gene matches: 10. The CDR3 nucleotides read TGTGCCTGGAGTGTAACGGGACAGGGGGCTCGTAGGCCCCTCCACTTT. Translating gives CAWSVTGQGARRPLHF.

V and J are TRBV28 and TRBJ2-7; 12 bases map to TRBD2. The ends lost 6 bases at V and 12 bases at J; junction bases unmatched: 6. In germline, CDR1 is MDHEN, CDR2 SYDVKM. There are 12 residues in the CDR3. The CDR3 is CASRSTSGRVYF. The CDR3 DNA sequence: TGTGCCAGCAGGTCGACTAGCGGGAGAGTGTACTTC.

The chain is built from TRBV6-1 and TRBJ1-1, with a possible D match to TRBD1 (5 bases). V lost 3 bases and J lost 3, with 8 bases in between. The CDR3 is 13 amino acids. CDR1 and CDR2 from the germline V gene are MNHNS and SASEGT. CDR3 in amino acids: CASSEGRDTEAFF. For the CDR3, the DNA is TGTGCCAGCAGTGAGGGCAGGGACACTGAAGCTTTCTTT.

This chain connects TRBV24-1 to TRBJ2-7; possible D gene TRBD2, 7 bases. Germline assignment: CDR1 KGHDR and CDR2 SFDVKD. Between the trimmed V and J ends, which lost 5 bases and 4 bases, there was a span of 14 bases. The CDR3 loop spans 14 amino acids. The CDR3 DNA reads TGTGCCACCAGTGGCGGGGGCCACAATTACGAGCAGTACTTC. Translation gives CATSGGGHNYEQYF.

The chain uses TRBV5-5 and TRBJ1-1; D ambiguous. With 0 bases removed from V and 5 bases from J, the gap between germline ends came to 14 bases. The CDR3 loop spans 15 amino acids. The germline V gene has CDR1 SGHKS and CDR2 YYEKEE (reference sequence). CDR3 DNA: TGTGCCAGCAGCTTGGGAACTGGATCGAGGACTGAAGCTTTCTTT. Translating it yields CASSLGTGSRTEAFF.

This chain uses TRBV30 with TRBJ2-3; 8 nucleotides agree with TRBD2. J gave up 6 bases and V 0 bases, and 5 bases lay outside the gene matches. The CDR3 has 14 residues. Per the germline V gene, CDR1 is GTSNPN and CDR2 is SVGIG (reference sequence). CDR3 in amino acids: CAWSVGLAGDTQYF. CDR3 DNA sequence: TGTGCCTGGAGTGTAGGACTAGCAGGGGATACGCAGTATTTT.

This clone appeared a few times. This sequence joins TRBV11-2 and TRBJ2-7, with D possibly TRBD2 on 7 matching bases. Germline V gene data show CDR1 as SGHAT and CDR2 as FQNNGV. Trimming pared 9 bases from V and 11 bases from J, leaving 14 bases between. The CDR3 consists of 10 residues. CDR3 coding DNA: TGTGCCAGTGGGGAGGGGACAAAGTACTTC. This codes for CASGEGTKYF.

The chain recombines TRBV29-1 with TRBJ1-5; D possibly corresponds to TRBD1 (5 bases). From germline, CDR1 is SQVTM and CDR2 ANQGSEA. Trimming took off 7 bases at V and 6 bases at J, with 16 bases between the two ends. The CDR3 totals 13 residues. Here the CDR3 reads CSAAGFLGQPQHF. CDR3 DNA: TGCAGCGCCGCAGGGTTTCTCGGTCAGCCCCAGCATTTT.

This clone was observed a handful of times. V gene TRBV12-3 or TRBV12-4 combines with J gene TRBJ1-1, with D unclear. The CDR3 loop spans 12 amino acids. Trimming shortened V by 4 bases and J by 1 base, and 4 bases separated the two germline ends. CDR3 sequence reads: CASSSRNTEAFF. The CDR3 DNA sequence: TGTGCCAGCAGTTCTCGGAACACTGAAGCTTTCTTT.

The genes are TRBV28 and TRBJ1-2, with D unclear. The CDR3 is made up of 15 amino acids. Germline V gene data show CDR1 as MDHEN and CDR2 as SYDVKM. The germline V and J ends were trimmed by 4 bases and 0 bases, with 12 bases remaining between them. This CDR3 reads CASSSPRLANYGYTF. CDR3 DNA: TGTGCCAGCAGTTCTCCGAGACTAGCTAACTATGGCTACACCTTC.

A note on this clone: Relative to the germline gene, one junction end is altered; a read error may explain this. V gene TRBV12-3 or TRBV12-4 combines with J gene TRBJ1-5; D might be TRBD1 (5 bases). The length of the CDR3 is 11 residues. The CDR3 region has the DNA TGCAAATCAGGGAGGTTGCAGCCCCAGCATTTT. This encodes CKSGRLQPQHF.

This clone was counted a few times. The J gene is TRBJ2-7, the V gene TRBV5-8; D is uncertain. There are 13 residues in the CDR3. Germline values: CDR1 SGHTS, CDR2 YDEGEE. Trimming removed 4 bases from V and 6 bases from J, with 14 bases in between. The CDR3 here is CASSLDLLREQYF. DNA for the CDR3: TGTGCCAGCAGCCTCGATCTCCTACGCGAGCAGTACTTC.

The CDR3 region is CASSHDSGETQYF. As DNA, the CDR3 is TGTGCCAGCAGTCACGACTCCGGGGAGACCCAGTACTTC. The chain is built from TRBV28 and TRBJ2-5, with D unresolved. CDR1 and CDR2 from the germline V gene are MDHEN and SYDVKM. This CDR3 has 13 amino acids. V lost 5 bases, J lost 5 bases, and 12 bases lay in between.

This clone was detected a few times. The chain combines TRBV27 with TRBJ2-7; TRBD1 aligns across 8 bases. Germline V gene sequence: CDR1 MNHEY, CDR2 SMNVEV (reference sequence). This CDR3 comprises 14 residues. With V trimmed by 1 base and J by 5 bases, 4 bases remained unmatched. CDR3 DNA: TGTGCCAGCAGTTTATTTCAGGGGGCTGACGAGCAGTACTTC. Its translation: CASSLFQGADEQYF.

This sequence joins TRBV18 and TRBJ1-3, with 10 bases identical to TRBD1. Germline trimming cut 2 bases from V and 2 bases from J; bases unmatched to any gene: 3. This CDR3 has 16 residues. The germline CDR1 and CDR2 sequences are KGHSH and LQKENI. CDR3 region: CASSPSGQGAGNTIYF. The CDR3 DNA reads TGTGCCAGCTCACCATCAGGACAGGGGGCTGGAAACACCATATATTTT.

The CDR3 sequence is CSVSGQVNTEAFF. The DNA of the CDR3 is TGCAGCGTTTCGGGACAGGTGAACACTGAAGCTTTCTTT. This sequence joins TRBV29-1 and TRBJ1-1, with 8 bases identical to TRBD1. Germline assignment: CDR1 SQVTM and CDR2 ANQGSEA. The CDR3 is made up of 13 amino acids. The trim removed 5 bases at V and 0 bases at J, leaving 2 bases unmatched. Full variable domain (remainder filled in from reference TRBV29-1 and TRBJ1-1): SAVISQKPSRDICQRGTSLTIQCQVDSQVTMMFWYRQQPGQSLTLIATANQGSEATYESGFVIDKFPISRPNLTFSTLTVSNMSPEDSSIYLCSVSGQVNTEAFFGQGTRLTVV.

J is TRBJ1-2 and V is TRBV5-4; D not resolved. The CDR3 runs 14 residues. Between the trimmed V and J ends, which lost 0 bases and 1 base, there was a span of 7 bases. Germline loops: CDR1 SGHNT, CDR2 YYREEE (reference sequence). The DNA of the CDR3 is TGTGCCAGCAGCTTGGGCGGACTTAACTATGGCTACACCTTC. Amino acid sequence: CASSLGGLNYGYTF.

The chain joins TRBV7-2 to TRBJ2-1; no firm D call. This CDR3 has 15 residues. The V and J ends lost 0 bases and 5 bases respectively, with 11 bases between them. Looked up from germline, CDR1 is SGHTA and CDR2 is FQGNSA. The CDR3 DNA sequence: TGTGCCAGCAGCTTAGCAACCGGAGCCCACAATGAGCAGTTCTTC. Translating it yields CASSLATGAHNEQFF.

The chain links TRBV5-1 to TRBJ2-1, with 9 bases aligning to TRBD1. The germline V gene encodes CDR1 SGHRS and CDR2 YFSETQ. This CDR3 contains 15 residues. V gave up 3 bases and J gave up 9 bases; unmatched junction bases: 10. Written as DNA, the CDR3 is TGCGCCAGCAGCTCAACAGGGGGCGCGGCGGGTGAGCAGTTCTTC. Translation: CASSSTGGAAGEQFF.

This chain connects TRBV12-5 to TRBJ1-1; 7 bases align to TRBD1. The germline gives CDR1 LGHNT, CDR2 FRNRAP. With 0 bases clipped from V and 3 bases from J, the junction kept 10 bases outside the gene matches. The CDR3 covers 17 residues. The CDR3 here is CASGLVSFRGRDTEAFF. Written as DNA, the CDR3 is TGTGCTAGTGGTTTGGTAAGTTTTAGGGGGCGAGACACTGAAGCTTTCTTT.

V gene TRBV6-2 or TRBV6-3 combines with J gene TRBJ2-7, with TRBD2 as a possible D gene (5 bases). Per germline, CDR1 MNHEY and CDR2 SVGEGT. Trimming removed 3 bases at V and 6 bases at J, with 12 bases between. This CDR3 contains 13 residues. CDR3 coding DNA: TGTGCCAGCAGTTATGACTCGGCGGGCGAGCAGTACTTC. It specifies CASSYDSAGEQYF.

CDR3 amino acids: CASSDIAGDSTDTQYF. CDR3 nucleotides: TGTGCCAGCAGTGATATAGCGGGGGACAGCACAGATACGCAGTATTTT. The chain recombines TRBV6-1 with TRBJ2-3, with 9 nucleotides matching TRBD2. The CDR3 length is 16 residues. From germline, CDR1 is MNHNS and CDR2 SASEGT. J lost 0 bases, V lost 3 bases, and 4 bases had no gene match.

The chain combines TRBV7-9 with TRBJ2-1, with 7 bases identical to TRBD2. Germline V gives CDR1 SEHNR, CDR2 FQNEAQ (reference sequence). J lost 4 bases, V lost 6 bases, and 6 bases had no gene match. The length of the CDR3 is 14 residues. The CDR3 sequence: CASSRGSQYNEQFF. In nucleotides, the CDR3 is TGTGCCAGCAGTCGCGGGAGCCAGTACAATGAGCAGTTCTTC.

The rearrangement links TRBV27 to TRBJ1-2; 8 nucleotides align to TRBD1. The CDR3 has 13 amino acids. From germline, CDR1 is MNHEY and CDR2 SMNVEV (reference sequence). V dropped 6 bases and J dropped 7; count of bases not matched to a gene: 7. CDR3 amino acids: CASRPGGWSGYTF. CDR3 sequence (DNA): TGTGCCAGCAGACCAGGGGGCTGGAGTGGCTACACCTTC.